The 14 T cell receptor beta chains below come from one sample, sequenced in a study of blood T cell repertoires in COVID-19. Profiled with immunoSEQ multiplex PCR; TCRdb holds only in-frame clones, not every one. The data show 200,000 to 250,000 clones, around 80% seen once. Sequenced sample: PBMCs or T cells enriched from blood (not recorded which). These receptors originate from a man in his sixties who had recovered from COVID-19.

CDR3 sequence reads: CASSQGGRGADTEAFF. The CDR3 DNA is TGCGCCAGCAGCCAAGGGGGCAGGGGCGCGGACACTGAAGCTTTCTTT. The J gene is TRBJ1-1, the V gene TRBV4-1; maybe TRBD1 (6 bases). The CDR3 length is 16 residues. V was cut by 1 base and J by 3 bases, with 15 bases left in between. Per germline, CDR1 MGHRA and CDR2 YSYEKL.

The chain employs TRBV6-6 and TRBJ2-7; 10 bases match TRBD2. This CDR3 is 14 amino acids long. CDR1 is MNHNY, CDR2 SVGAGI, per germline (reference sequence). V dropped 2 bases and J dropped 3; count of bases not matched to a gene: 1. In DNA form, the CDR3 reads TGTGCCAGCAGTTACGTAGCGGGGGGCTACGAGCAGTACTTC. This encodes CASSYVAGGYEQYF.

As regards this clone: Other DNA sequences in this sample translate to the same CDR3. V usage is TRBV7-8 and J usage is TRBJ2-3; no definite D call. Germline V gives CDR1 SGHVS, CDR2 FQNEAQ. Trimming left V 5 bases short and J 5 bases short, with 8 bases between. The CDR3 sequence is 12 residues long. The CDR3 nucleotides read TGTGCCAGCAGCCCCGGCGGAGATACGCAGTATTTT. Its translation: CASSPGGDTQYF.

The chain uses TRBV6-5 and TRBJ2-7, with 7 bases matching TRBD1. CDR1 is MNHEY and CDR2 is SVGAGI in the germline V gene. The J segment lost 7 bases and the V segment lost 5 bases, leaving 11 bases of the junction unmatched. CDR3 length equals 14 residues. CDR3 DNA sequence: TGTGCCAGCAGTCCCCGGACAGGCCCAGGAGAGCAGTACTTC. It codes for CASSPRTGPGEQYF.

In its sample, this clone was seen a few times. The V and J genes are TRBV19 and TRBJ2-6; 9 bases map to TRBD1. This CDR3 comprises 18 residues. The V and J ends lost 4 bases and 0 bases, in that order; junction bases with no gene match: 7. Germline V gene lookup returns CDR1 LNHDA and CDR2 SQIVND (reference sequence). The CDR3 region is CASSTAGQGFSGANVLTF. CDR3 bases: TGTGCCAGTAGTACCGCAGGACAGGGGTTCTCTGGGGCCAACGTCCTGACTTTC.

Only one count was recorded for this clone. The sample contains more than one DNA sequence encoding this CDR3. The chain has TRBV18 and TRBJ2-5, with D possibly being TRBD2 (6 bases). This CDR3 is 13 amino acids long. CDR1 is KGHSH and CDR2 is LQKENI in the germline V gene. V shed 2 bases and J shed 4 bases, with 8 bases lying between them. Here the CDR3 reads CASSPGGGETQYF. The CDR3 nucleotides are TGTGCCAGCTCACCAGGGGGAGGAGAGACCCAGTACTTC. Using reference TRBV18 and TRBJ2-5 for the parts outside the CDR3, the full variable domain is NAGVMQNPRHLVRRRGQEARLRCSPMKGHSHVYWYRQLPEEGLKFMVYLQKENIIDESGMPKERFSAEFPKEGPSILRIQQVVRGDSAAYFCASSPGGGETQYFGPGTRLLVL.

The chain combines TRBV18 with TRBJ2-5, with a weak D call TRBD2 (5 bases). The CDR3 totals 15 residues. CDR1 is KGHSH and CDR2 is LQKENI in the germline V gene. The V and J ends lost 0 bases and 2 bases respectively, with 10 bases between them. CDR3 coding DNA: TGTGCCAGCTCACCACCTGTACGGAGGCAAGAGACCCAGTACTTC. Its protein is CASSPPVRRQETQYF.

The CDR3 protein is CATSPRDRGYGYTF. The CDR3, as DNA: TGTGCCACCAGCCCCCGGGACAGGGGCTATGGCTACACCTTC. The chain couples TRBV24-1 to TRBJ1-2; TRBD1 matches at 10 bases. V gave up 7 bases and J gave up 4 bases; unmatched junction bases: 5. Germline V lookup: CDR1 KGHDR, CDR2 SFDVKD. The CDR3 consists of 14 residues.

V and J are TRBV4-2 and TRBJ2-1; TRBD2 agrees at 9 bases. The V gene end was trimmed by 5 bases and the J gene end by 10 bases; junction bases not matched to a gene: 12. Germline CDR1 is LGHNA and CDR2 is YNFKEQ. The CDR3 sequence is 15 residues long. The CDR3 region is CASSSTAGGQKEQFF. The CDR3 bases are TGTGCCAGCAGCTCCACGGCGGGGGGGCAAAAAGAGCAGTTCTTC.

V is TRBV5-5 and J is TRBJ2-5, with 11 bases matching TRBD2. The CDR3 runs 16 residues. Per germline, CDR1 SGHKS and CDR2 YYEKEE (reference sequence). Trimming cost V 6 bases and J 1 base; bases outside gene matches: 8. Here the CDR3 DNA reads TGTGCCAGCACCTTTTCTAGCGGGGGGCCCCAAGAGACCCAGTACTTC. Translating gives CASTFSSGGPQETQYF.

This rearrangement joins TRBV7-6 to TRBJ1-2, with TRBD1 as a possible D gene (5 bases). V gave up 0 bases and J gave up 8 bases, with 19 bases separating them. This CDR3 region has 16 residues. Germline V gene data show CDR1 as SGHVS and CDR2 as FNYEAQ. The DNA for the CDR3 is TGTGCCAGCAGCTTAGCGCGGAATGGAGCCCCAGGGGGCTACACCTTC. This sequence encodes CASSLARNGAPGGYTF.

This clone has only one observation. J is TRBJ2-2 and V is TRBV5-5, with 8 bases that match TRBD1. Trimming removed 4 bases from V and 5 bases from J; junction bases left unmatched: 7. The germline gives CDR1 SGHKS, CDR2 YYEKEE (reference sequence). There are 15 residues in the CDR3. The CDR3 loop reads CASSRQGLLTGELFF. CDR3 coding DNA: TGTGCCAGCAGCAGACAGGGGTTATTGACCGGGGAGCTGTTTTTT.

This chain connects TRBV7-8 to TRBJ1-1; 7 bases fit TRBD1. The CDR3 consists of 15 residues. Losses at the gene ends were 5 bases for V and 7 bases for J; bases not matched to a gene: 13. Germline-derived CDR1 and CDR2 are SGHVS and FQNEAQ. The CDR3 coding sequence is TGTGCCAGCAGCCCTAGGAGGGGGCAGGGGAGTGAAGCTTTCTTT. It yields the protein CASSPRRGQGSEAFF.

The chain carries TRBV19 and TRBJ2-5; 7 bases align to TRBD1. The CDR3 covers 16 residues. From germline, CDR1 is LNHDA and CDR2 SQIVND (reference sequence). Trimming took 4 bases from V and 1 from J; bases not matched to a gene: 9. The CDR3 protein is CASSKGDSKIQETQYF. The CDR3 nucleotides read TGTGCCAGTAGTAAGGGGGACAGCAAGATCCAAGAGACCCAGTACTTC.